The TCR beta chain described here comes from a study of OX40 agonist ivuxolimab in advanced cancers. Study-level information: The dose-escalation group included hepatocellular carcinoma, melanoma, renal cell carcinoma and head and neck cancer. With a range of roughly 20 to 80, age averaged approximately 55 years, and about 82% were male.

Germline V gene data show CDR1 as WSHSY and CDR2 as SAAADI. The CDR3 runs 13 residues. With 6 bases removed from V and 1 base from J, the gap between germline ends came to 7 bases. TCRdb's table, derived via immunoSEQ multiplex PCR, lists solely in-frame clones and lacks some. In the table there are 40,000 to 45,000 clones, about 80% of which are singletons. If patients had autoimmune disease history or systemic immunosuppression, they were excluded. In its sample, this clone was seen a few times. The sample was CD4+ or CD8+ T cells sorted from blood, taken in a trial of the OX40 agonist ivuxolimab. The chain links TRBV10-2 to TRBJ1-5; tentatively, D is TRBD1 (5 bases). The clonotype comes from an adult with an advanced solid tumor such as melanoma, head and neck, liver or kidney cancer. As DNA, the CDR3 is TGCGCCAGCAGGGCAGGGAGCAATCAGCCCCAGCATTTT. Translation: CASRAGSNQPQHF.